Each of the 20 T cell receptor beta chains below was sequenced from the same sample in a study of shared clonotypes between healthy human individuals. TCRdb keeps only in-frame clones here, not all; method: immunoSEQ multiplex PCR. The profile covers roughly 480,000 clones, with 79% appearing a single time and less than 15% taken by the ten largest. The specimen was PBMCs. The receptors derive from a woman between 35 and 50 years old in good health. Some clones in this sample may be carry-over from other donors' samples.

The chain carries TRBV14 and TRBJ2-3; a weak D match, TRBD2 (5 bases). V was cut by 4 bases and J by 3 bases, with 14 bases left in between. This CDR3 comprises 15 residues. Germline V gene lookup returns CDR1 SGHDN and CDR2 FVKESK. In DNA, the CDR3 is TGTGCCAGCAGCCCCCTACTAGGAACTACAGATACGCAGTATTTT. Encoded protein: CASSPLLGTTDTQYF.

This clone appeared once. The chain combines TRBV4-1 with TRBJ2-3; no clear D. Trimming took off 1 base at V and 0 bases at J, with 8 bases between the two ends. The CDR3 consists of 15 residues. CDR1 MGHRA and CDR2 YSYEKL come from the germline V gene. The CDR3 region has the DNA TGCGCCAGCAGCCAAGCTACGTTGAGCACAGATACGCAGTATTTT. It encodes CASSQATLSTDTQYF.

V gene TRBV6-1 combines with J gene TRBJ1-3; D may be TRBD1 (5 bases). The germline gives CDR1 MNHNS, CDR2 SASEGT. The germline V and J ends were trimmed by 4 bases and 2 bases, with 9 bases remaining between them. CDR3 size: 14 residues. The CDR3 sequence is CASSAGSAGNTIYF. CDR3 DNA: TGTGCCAGCAGTGCAGGGAGCGCTGGAAACACCATATATTTT.

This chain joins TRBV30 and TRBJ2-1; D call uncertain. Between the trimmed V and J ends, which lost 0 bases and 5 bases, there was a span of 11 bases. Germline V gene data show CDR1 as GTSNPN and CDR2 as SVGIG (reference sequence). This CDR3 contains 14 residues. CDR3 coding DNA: TGTGCCTGGAGTGTACTATTACTGAACAATGAGCAGTTCTTC. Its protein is CAWSVLLLNNEQFF. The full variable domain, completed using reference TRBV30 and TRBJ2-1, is SQTIHQWPATLVQPVGSPLSLECTVEGTSNPNLYWYRQAAGRGLQLLFYSVGIGQISSEVPQNLSASRPQDRQFILSSKKLLLSDSGFYLCAWSVLLLNNEQFFGPGTRLTVL.

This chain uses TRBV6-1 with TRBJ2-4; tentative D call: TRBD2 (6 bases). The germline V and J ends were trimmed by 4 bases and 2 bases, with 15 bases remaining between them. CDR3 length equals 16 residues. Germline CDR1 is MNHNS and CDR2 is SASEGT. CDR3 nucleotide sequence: TGTGCCAGCAGTGTCGCAGGGACTGTAACCAAAAACATTCAGTACTTC. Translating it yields CASSVAGTVTKNIQYF.

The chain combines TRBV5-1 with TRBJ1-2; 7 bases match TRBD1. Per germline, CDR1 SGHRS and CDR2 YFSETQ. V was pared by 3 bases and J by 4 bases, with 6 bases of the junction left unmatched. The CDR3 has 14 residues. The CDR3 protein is CASSYPGTAYGYTF. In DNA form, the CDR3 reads TGCGCCAGCAGCTACCCCGGGACAGCCTATGGCTACACCTTC.

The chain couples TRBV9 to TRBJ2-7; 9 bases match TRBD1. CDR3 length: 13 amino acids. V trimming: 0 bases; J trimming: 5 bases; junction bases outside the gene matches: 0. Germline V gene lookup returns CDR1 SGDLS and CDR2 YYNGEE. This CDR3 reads CASSVGTGDEQYF. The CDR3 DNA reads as TGTGCCAGCAGCGTAGGGACAGGGGACGAGCAGTACTTC.

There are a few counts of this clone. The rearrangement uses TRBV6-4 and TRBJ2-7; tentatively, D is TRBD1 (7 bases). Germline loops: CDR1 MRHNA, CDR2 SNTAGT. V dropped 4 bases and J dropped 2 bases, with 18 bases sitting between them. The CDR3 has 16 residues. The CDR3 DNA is TGTGCCAGCAGTGCCCCGGGGGACAGAACACCCTACGAGCAGTACTTC. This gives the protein CASSAPGDRTPYEQYF.

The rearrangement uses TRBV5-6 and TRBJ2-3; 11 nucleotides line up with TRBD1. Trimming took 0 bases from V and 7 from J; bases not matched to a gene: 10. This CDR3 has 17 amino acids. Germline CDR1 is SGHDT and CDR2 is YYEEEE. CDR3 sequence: CASSLAGTGGEGNTQYF. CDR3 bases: TGTGCCAGCAGCTTGGCCGGGACAGGGGGAGAGGGGAATACGCAGTATTTT.

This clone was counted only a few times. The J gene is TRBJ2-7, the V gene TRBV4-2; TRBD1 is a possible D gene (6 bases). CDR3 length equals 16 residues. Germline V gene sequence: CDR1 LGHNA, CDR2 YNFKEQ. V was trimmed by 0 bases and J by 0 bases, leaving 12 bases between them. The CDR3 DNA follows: TGTGCCAGCAGCCAAGACAGGGACATTAGCTCCTACGAGCAGTACTTC. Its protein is CASSQDRDISSYEQYF.

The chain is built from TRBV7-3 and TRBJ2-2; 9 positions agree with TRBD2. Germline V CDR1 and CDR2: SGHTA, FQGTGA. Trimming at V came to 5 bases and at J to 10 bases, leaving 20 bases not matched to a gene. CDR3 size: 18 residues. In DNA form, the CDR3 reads TGTGCCAGCAGCCCAAGACCGGGACTAGCCCGCGAGTTGGAGGAGCTGTTTTTT. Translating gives CASSPRPGLARELEELFF.

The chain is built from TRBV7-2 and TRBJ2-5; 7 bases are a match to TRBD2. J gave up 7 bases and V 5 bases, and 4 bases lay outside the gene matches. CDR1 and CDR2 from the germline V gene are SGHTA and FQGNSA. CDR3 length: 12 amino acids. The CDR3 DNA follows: TGTGCCAGCAGCCCATGGGGGGGGACCCAGTACTTC. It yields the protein CASSPWGGTQYF.

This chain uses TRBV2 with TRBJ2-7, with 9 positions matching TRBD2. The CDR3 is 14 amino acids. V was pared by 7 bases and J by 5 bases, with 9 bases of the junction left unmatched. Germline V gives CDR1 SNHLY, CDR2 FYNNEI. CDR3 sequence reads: CASTVSGRGNEQYF. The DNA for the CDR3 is TGTGCCAGCACAGTTAGCGGGAGAGGAAACGAGCAGTACTTC.

CDR3 region: CAWRVGQLLHF. In nucleotides, the CDR3 is TGTGCCTGGAGGGTGGGGCAGCTTCTCCACTTT. V is TRBV30 and J is TRBJ1-6; tentative D call: TRBD1 (5 bases). V gave up 3 bases and J gave up 16 bases, with 13 bases separating them. Germline V gene lookup returns CDR1 GTSNPN and CDR2 SVGIG (reference sequence). The CDR3 has 11 amino acids.

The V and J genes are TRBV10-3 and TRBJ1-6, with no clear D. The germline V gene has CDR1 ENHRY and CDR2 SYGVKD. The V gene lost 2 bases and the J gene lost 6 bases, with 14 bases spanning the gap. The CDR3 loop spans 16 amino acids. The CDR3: CAISEPTPGVNSPLHF. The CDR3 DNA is TGTGCCATCAGTGAGCCGACCCCTGGGGTTAATTCACCCCTCCACTTT.

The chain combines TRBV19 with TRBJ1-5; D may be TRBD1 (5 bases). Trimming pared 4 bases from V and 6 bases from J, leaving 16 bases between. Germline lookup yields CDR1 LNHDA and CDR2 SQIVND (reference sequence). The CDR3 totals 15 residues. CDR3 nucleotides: TGTGCCAGTAGTAGGGGCGGCAGGTTCGGTCAGCCCCAGCATTTT. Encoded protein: CASSRGGRFGQPQHF.

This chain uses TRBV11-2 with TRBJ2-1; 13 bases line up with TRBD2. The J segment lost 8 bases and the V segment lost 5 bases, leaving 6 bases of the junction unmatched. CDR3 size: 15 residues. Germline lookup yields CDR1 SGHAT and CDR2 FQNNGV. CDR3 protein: CASSAGTSGIDEQFF. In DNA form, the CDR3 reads TGTGCCAGCAGCGCTGGGACTAGCGGGATTGATGAGCAGTTCTTC. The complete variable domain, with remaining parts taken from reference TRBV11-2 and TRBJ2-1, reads EAGVAQSPRYKIIEKRQSVAFWCNPISGHATLYWYQQILGQGPKLLIQFQNNGVVDDSQLPKDRFSAERLKGVDSTLKIQPAKLEDSAVYLCASSAGTSGIDEQFFGPGTRLTVL.

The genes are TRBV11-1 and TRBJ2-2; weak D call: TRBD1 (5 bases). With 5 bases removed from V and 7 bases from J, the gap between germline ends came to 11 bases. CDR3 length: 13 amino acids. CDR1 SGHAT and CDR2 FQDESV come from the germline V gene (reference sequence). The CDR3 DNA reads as TGTGCCAGCAGCCCGATAAGGGGCGGGGAGCTGTTTTTT. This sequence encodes CASSPIRGGELFF.

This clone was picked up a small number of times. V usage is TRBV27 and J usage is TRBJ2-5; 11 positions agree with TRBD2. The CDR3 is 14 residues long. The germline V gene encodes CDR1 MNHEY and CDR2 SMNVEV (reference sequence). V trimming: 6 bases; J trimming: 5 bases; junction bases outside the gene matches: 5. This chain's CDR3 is CASRYSGRVETQYF. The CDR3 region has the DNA TGTGCCAGCAGATATAGCGGGAGGGTTGAGACCCAGTACTTC.

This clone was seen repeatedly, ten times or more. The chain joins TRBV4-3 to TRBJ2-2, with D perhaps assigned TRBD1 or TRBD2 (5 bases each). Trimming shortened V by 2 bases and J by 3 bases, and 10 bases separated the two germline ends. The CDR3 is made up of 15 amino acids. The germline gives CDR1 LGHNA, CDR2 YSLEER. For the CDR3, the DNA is TGCGCCAGCAGCCAAAGCCGGGGCCACACCGGGGAGCTGTTTTTT. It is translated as CASSQSRGHTGELFF.